This TCR beta chain was found in a study of T cells in localized non-small cell lung cancer. Trimming pared 5 bases from V and 2 bases from J, leaving 10 bases between. Germline V gene lookup returns CDR1 MNHEY and CDR2 SMNVEV (reference sequence). The CDR3 contains 14 residues. TCRdb's table, derived via immunoSEQ multiplex PCR, lists solely in-frame clones and lacks some. The sample lists more than 30,000 clones; 88% were seen once. This clone was picked up one time. Source: peripheral blood mononuclear cells, taken before any cancer treatment. The chain links TRBV27 to TRBJ2-1; tentatively, D is TRBD2 (6 bases). This clonotype originated in a woman between 35 and 75 years old with stage III lung adenocarcinoma. DNA for the CDR3: TGTGCCAGCAGTGGGCGGGGAACCTACAATGAGCAGTTCTTC. It is translated as CASSGRGTYNEQFF.